This note documents a single T cell receptor (beta chain) sequence. What it binds is not known. The CDR3 runs 14 residues. The V end was cut by 2 bases, the J end by 5 bases, with 9 bases between. CDR1 LGHNA and CDR2 YSLEER come from the germline V gene. The data belong to a study of follicular helper T cells after annual influenza vaccination. Study-wide findings and caveats: Just roughly 9-23% of cells analyzed had recovered productive TCRB sequences.

Here immunoSEQ multiplex PCR was the method, and the copy in TCRdb shows in-frame clones only, minus some. The sample gives 12,000 or so clones, more than 75% of which show up once; roughly 3.5% is in the top ten. Time point meaning: 2015-2016 season, pre-vaccination. Cells are cTfh (non-naive CD4+CXCR5+PD-1+), split by ICOS and CD38 into double-positive or double-negative. This TCR derives from an adult who received the influenza vaccine. The source material was CXCR5+ CD38- circulating T follicular helper cells from blood, sampled on the day of influenza vaccination. The sample's subset: circulating Tfh, non-naive CD4+CXCR5+PD-1+ (ICOS+CD38+ or ICOS-CD38-). The V call is TRBV4-3, the J call TRBJ2-2, with D hard to call. DNA for the CDR3: TGCGCCAGCAGCCAAACACGGGCGACCGGGGAGCTGTTTTTT. This codes for CASSQTRATGELFF.